The 14 T cell receptor beta chains given below trace back to one sample, sequenced in a study of shared clonotypes between healthy human individuals. The protocol was immunoSEQ multiplex PCR, while the TCRdb copy is restricted to in-frame clones and leaves out a portion. The table has some 2,000,000 clones, approximately 94% seen once. Source material: naive CD4+ T cells sorted from blood. The subset here: CD45RA+ positively selected. These receptors were obtained from a man aged 18 to 29 in good health.

The chain links TRBV7-9 to TRBJ1-4, with D uncertain. CDR1 is SEHNR, CDR2 FQNEAQ, per germline (reference sequence). This CDR3 spans 13 amino acids. Deletions cut 5 bases from V and 10 bases from J, with 14 bases between. The CDR3 region is CASSLTQPGKLFF. The CDR3 coding sequence is TGTGCCAGCAGCCTTACACAACCGGGAAAACTGTTTTTT.

This chain joins TRBV30 and TRBJ1-5, with D perhaps TRBD1 (5 bases). The length of the CDR3 is 15 residues. V shed 0 bases and J shed 5 bases, with 14 bases lying between them. Germline assignment: CDR1 GTSNPN and CDR2 SVGIG (reference sequence). The CDR3 reads CAWSVRQLRDQPQHF. The CDR3 DNA sequence: TGTGCCTGGAGTGTACGACAGCTTCGAGATCAGCCCCAGCATTTT.

In DNA form, the CDR3 reads TGTGCCATCAGTGAAGCCTACCTAGCGGGAGAAGGATACAATGAGCAGTTCTTC. Protein product: CAISEAYLAGEGYNEQFF. This chain joins TRBV10-3 and TRBJ2-1; the match to TRBD2 covers 10 bases. With 3 bases clipped from V and 4 bases from J, the junction kept 12 bases outside the gene matches. CDR1 and CDR2 from the germline V gene are ENHRY and SYGVKD. This CDR3 region has 18 residues.

The chain recombines TRBV18 with TRBJ2-1; 9 bases map to TRBD2. The J segment lost 8 bases and the V segment lost 3 bases, leaving 14 bases of the junction unmatched. CDR3 length: 17 residues. CDR1 is KGHSH, CDR2 LQKENI, per germline. The CDR3 DNA follows: TGTGCCAGCTCACCCTTCGAGGCGGGGGGGCCTTCCGATGAGCAGTTCTTC. Translation: CASSPFEAGGPSDEQFF.

V is TRBV2 and J is TRBJ2-7; TRBD2 is a possible D gene (5 bases). Trimming removed 7 bases at V and 1 base at J, with 11 bases between. There are 13 residues in the CDR3. The germline gives CDR1 SNHLY, CDR2 FYNNEI. CDR3 DNA sequence: TGTGCCAGCACTGGCGGGCTATCCTACGAGCAGTACTTC. This encodes CASTGGLSYEQYF.

The gene calls are TRBV5-1 and TRBJ1-6; no clear D gene. Trimming took 5 bases from V and 7 from J, leaving 16 bases between them. The length of the CDR3 is 15 residues. CDR1 is SGHRS, CDR2 YFSETQ, per germline. The CDR3 sequence is CASRSGLWQNSPLHF. CDR3 coding DNA: TGCGCCAGCAGATCCGGACTGTGGCAGAATTCACCCCTCCACTTT.

The chain carries TRBV6-5 and TRBJ2-7; 9 nucleotides line up with TRBD1. The J segment lost 0 bases and the V segment lost 6 bases, leaving 6 bases of the junction unmatched. Per the germline V gene, CDR1 is MNHEY and CDR2 is SVGAGI. The length of the CDR3 is 15 residues. CDR3 in amino acids: CASRDGQGSSYEQYF. The CDR3 DNA sequence: TGTGCCAGCAGGGATGGACAGGGGAGCTCCTACGAGCAGTACTTC.

The V and J genes are TRBV25-1 and TRBJ2-5; D possibly matches TRBD1 or TRBD2 (5 bases each). Germline CDR1 MGHDK, CDR2 SYGVNS. There are 15 residues in the CDR3. V dropped 8 bases and J dropped 9 bases, with 25 bases sitting between them. CDR3 sequence: CASATLGQGVLAQYF. The CDR3 DNA reads TGTGCCAGCGCCACTTTGGGGCAGGGAGTTTTGGCCCAGTACTTC.

This clone has only a few counts. The V and J genes are TRBV29-1 and TRBJ1-1; D is possibly TRBD1 (5 bases). CDR3 size: 12 residues. V lost 5 bases and J lost 10, with 17 bases in between. Germline assignment: CDR1 SQVTM and CDR2 ANQGSEA. The CDR3 reads CSVPDTLGVAFF. CDR3 DNA: TGCAGCGTTCCGGACACCCTTGGGGTAGCTTTCTTT.

J is TRBJ1-6 and V is TRBV6-5; no reliable D call. There are 15 residues in the CDR3. Trimming shortened V by 6 bases and J by 9 bases, and 18 bases separated the two germline ends. Per the germline V gene, CDR1 is MNHEY and CDR2 is SVGAGI. The CDR3 is CASRLGSKKGSPLHF. CDR3 DNA: TGTGCCAGCAGACTGGGATCTAAAAAGGGTTCACCCCTCCACTTT.

The chain carries TRBV6-5 and TRBJ1-6; TRBD1 is a possible D gene (5 bases). Trimming pared 8 bases from V and 7 bases from J, leaving 15 bases between. The CDR3 covers 14 residues. In germline, CDR1 is MNHEY, CDR2 SVGAGI. DNA of the CDR3: TGTGCCAGCGGAGTATCTCCAGGGAATTCACCCCTCCACTTT. It yields the protein CASGVSPGNSPLHF.

This clone came up once. The chain joins TRBV5-8 to TRBJ1-4; weak D call: TRBD1 (5 bases). The CDR3 totals 18 residues. Germline V gives CDR1 SGHTS, CDR2 YDEGEE. V shed 0 bases and J shed 0 bases, with 15 bases lying between them. In nucleotides, the CDR3 is TGTGCCAGCAGCTTGGCCACTCGGGCAGGGACAACTAATGAAAAACTGTTTTTT. Its protein product is CASSLATRAGTTNEKLFF.

Details on this clone: One end of the junction fails to match germline, which may point to a read error. This CDR3 reads CASSPDRGDQPQHF. The CDR3 region has the DNA TGCGCCAGCAGCCCGGACAGGGGGGATCAGCCCCAGCATTTT. The J gene is TRBJ1-5, the V gene TRBV7-2; 10 bases align to TRBD1. The CDR3 contains 14 residues. CDR1 is SGHTA and CDR2 is FQGNSA in the germline V gene.

The chain is built from TRBV28 and TRBJ1-2; weak D call: TRBD1 (6 bases). Trimming left V 8 bases short and J 2 bases short, with 9 bases between. CDR1 and CDR2 from the germline V gene are MDHEN and SYDVKM. The CDR3 runs 12 residues. The DNA of the CDR3 is TGTGCCAGCCTGGACAGCAACTATGGCTACACCTTC. This sequence encodes CASLDSNYGYTF.